This TCR beta chain was documented in a study of CD8 T cells in Susac syndrome. The length of the CDR3 is 15 residues. Trimming took 4 bases from V and 1 from J, leaving 11 bases between them. Germline values: CDR1 MNHNS, CDR2 SASEGT. Reverse transcription of roughly 0.45 to 1 ug RNA was carried out with random hexamers. An immunoSEQ multiplex PCR amplified TCR beta CDR3 over 54 Vbeta and 13 Jbeta. MiXCR, run by TCRdb on the immunoSEQ multiplex PCR reads, gives a single entry per CDR3 protein. The sample holds around 140,000 distinct CDR3 sequences; roughly 80% are singletons and the top ten take about 0.51%. Negative magnetic isolation gave CD8+ and CD4+ cells; FACS enriched CD8+ TEMRA.

The source material was CD8+ T cells from PBMCs. The chain recombines TRBV6-1 with TRBJ1-5, with D possibly TRBD1 on 5 matching bases. The clonotype originates from a human donor with multiple sclerosis. The CDR3 is CASSAGVFSNQPQHF. In nucleotides, the CDR3 is TGTGCCAGCAGTGCGGGGGTCTTCAGCAATCAGCCCCAGCATTTT.